These 18 T cell receptor beta chains share one sample of origin, sequenced in a study of blood T cell repertoires in COVID-19. Measured with immunoSEQ multiplex PCR; TCRdb has only the in-frame clones, and not every one. The sample consists of 95,000 to 110,000 clones, 90% to 95% of them appearing once. The specimen sequenced was peripheral blood. The receptor set was obtained from a human donor in a cohort sampled during active COVID-19.

CDR3: CASSYASSYNEQFF. The CDR3 DNA is TGTGCCAGCAGTTACGCGAGCTCCTACAATGAGCAGTTCTTC. The rearrangement links TRBV6-2 or TRBV6-3 to TRBJ2-1; D remains ambiguous. CDR3 length: 14 amino acids. Trimming left V 2 bases short and J 0 bases short, with 5 bases between. CDR1 MNHEY and CDR2 SVGEGT come from the germline V gene.

The chain links TRBV7-9 to TRBJ2-3, with D perhaps TRBD2 (5 bases). CDR3 length equals 15 residues. V gave up 5 bases and J gave up 5 bases, with 17 bases separating them. CDR1 is SEHNR and CDR2 is FQNEAQ in the germline V gene (reference sequence). This CDR3 is CASSAQGSAVDTQYF. The CDR3 DNA reads as TGTGCCAGCAGCGCCCAAGGGAGTGCGGTAGATACGCAGTATTTT.

V gene TRBV4-3 combines with J gene TRBJ2-6; D is undetermined. V dropped 4 bases and J dropped 2 bases, with 24 bases sitting between them. Germline CDR1 is LGHNA and CDR2 is YSLEER. The CDR3 totals 20 residues. CDR3 DNA: TGCGCCAGCAGCCTCTTGGTGAGTGGTCTCCCGGGTACTGGGGCCAACGTCCTGACTTTC. Its protein product is CASSLLVSGLPGTGANVLTF.

J is TRBJ2-5 and V is TRBV19; maybe TRBD1 (5 bases). The CDR3 is 15 residues long. Germline CDR1 is LNHDA and CDR2 is SQIVND (reference sequence). Trimming stripped 3 bases from V and 5 bases from J, with 16 bases between. The DNA of the CDR3 is TGTGCCAGTAGTATCCGTGGCCCCGCAGGGGAGACCCAGTACTTC. Its translation: CASSIRGPAGETQYF. Drawing the rest from reference TRBV19 and TRBJ2-5, the complete variable domain is DGGITQSPKYLFRKEGQNVTLSCEQNLNHDAMYWYRQDPGQGLRLIYYSQIVNDFQKGDIAEGYSVSREKKESFPLTVTSAQKNPTAFYLCASSIRGPAGETQYFGPGTRLLVL.

V and J are TRBV5-6 and TRBJ2-7; the D gene is possibly TRBD1 (5 bases). The V end lost 0 bases, the J end lost 3 bases, and 10 bases lay between the germline ends. This CDR3 has 14 residues. Germline V gene sequence: CDR1 SGHDT, CDR2 YYEEEE. In DNA form, the CDR3 reads TGTGCCAGCAGCTTGGGCAGGGTTAGCTACGAGCAGTACTTC. Its protein is CASSLGRVSYEQYF.

The chain links TRBV5-1 to TRBJ1-4; D remains unclear. Germline V gene lookup returns CDR1 SGHRS and CDR2 YFSETQ. CDR3 length: 15 residues. Between the trimmed V and J ends, which lost 6 bases and 5 bases, there was a span of 17 bases. This CDR3 is CASTWLGSLNEKLFF. CDR3 DNA: TGCGCCAGCACTTGGCTGGGCTCACTGAATGAAAAACTGTTTTTT. Complete variable domain (other parts from reference TRBV5-1 and TRBJ1-4): KAGVTQTPRYLIKTRGQQVTLSCSPISGHRSVSWYQQTPGQGLQFLFEYFSETQRNKGNFPGRFSGRQFSNSRSEMNVSTLELGDSALYLCASTWLGSLNEKLFFGSGTQLSVL.

The chain joins TRBV18 to TRBJ1-1, with TRBD1 matching 7 bases. V shed 2 bases and J 2 bases; nucleotides not matched to a gene: 11. The CDR3 runs 17 residues. Germline CDR1 is KGHSH and CDR2 is LQKENI. The CDR3 protein is CASSPRRGQTDNTEAFF. DNA of the CDR3: TGTGCCAGCTCACCAAGACGGGGACAGACGGATAACACTGAAGCTTTCTTT.

This clone showed up just once. The chain links TRBV30 to TRBJ1-6, with 7 positions matching TRBD1. This CDR3 has 13 amino acids. V was pared by 0 bases and J by 7 bases, with 0 bases of the junction left unmatched. CDR1 is GTSNPN, CDR2 SVGIG, per germline (reference sequence). CDR3 in DNA: TGTGCCTGGAGTGTACAGGGGAATTCACCCCTCCACTTT. Protein product: CAWSVQGNSPLHF.

CDR3 sequence: CASNRGTHGYTF. The CDR3 DNA sequence: TGTGCCAGCAACAGGGGAACTCATGGCTACACCTTC. This rearrangement joins TRBV2 to TRBJ1-2, with 7 bases identical to TRBD1. CDR1 is SNHLY, CDR2 FYNNEI, per germline. CDR3 length: 12 residues. The V segment lost 7 bases and the J segment 6 bases; nucleotides outside the gene matches: 5.

The chain recombines TRBV7-3 with TRBJ2-5; 11 nucleotides line up with TRBD2. Germline lookup yields CDR1 SGHTA and CDR2 FQGTGA. V was clipped by 0 bases and J by 4 bases; unmatched bases: 1. This CDR3 has 15 residues. CDR3: CASSLTSGGAETQYF. CDR3 in DNA: TGTGCCAGCAGCTTAACTAGCGGGGGGGCAGAGACCCAGTACTTC. Supplemented by reference TRBV7-3 and TRBJ2-5, the full variable domain reads GAGVSQTPSNKVTEKGKYVELRCDPISGHTALYWYRQSLGQGPEFLIYFQGTGAADDSGLPNDRFFAVRPEGSVSTLKIQRTERGDSAVYLCASSLTSGGAETQYFGPGTRLLVL.

This clone appeared once. J is TRBJ1-1 and V is TRBV29-1, with D uncertain. There are 11 residues in the CDR3. Per the germline V gene, CDR1 is SQVTM and CDR2 is ANQGSEA. V was cut by 6 bases and J by 1 base, with 6 bases left in between. DNA of the CDR3: TGCAGCGTCTCTCCGAACACTGAAGCTTTCTTT. Encoded protein: CSVSPNTEAFF.

V usage is TRBV29-1 and J usage is TRBJ2-1; a weak D match, TRBD1 (5 bases). Germline V gene data show CDR1 as SQVTM and CDR2 as ANQGSEA. The CDR3 is made up of 14 amino acids. The V and J ends lost 1 base and 1 base respectively, with 8 bases between them. Here the CDR3 DNA reads TGCAGCGTTGAAGTAGGGGTATCCTACAATGAGCAGTTCTTC. Translated: CSVEVGVSYNEQFF.

CDR3 protein: CASSLAGLDQPQHF. Written as DNA, the CDR3 is TGTGCCAGCAGCTTGGCAGGGCTGGACCAGCCCCAGCATTTT. This chain connects TRBV5-4 to TRBJ1-5; a possible D gene is TRBD1 (5 bases). Germline assignment: CDR1 SGHNT and CDR2 YYREEE (reference sequence). V was pared by 0 bases and J by 7 bases, with 11 bases between. The CDR3 has 14 residues.

The chain has TRBV5-1 and TRBJ2-7; possible D gene TRBD1, 6 bases. The CDR3 consists of 15 residues. CDR1 is SGHRS, CDR2 YFSETQ, per germline. With 1 base removed from V and 5 bases from J, the gap between germline ends came to 16 bases. CDR3 region: CASSLQGTGLDEQYF. For the CDR3, the DNA is TGCGCCAGCAGCTTGCAGGGGACCGGCCTAGACGAGCAGTACTTC.

The CDR3 reads CASSQRQGDSPLHF. Written as DNA, the CDR3 is TGTGCCAGCAGCCAACGACAGGGGGATTCACCCCTCCACTTT. The chain combines TRBV7-8 with TRBJ1-6, with 9 positions matching TRBD1. The CDR3 contains 14 residues. Germline values: CDR1 SGHVS, CDR2 FQNEAQ. V shed 5 bases and J 8 bases; nucleotides not matched to a gene: 4.

This chain joins TRBV4-3 and TRBJ2-7, with 12 bases fitting TRBD2. V lost 0 bases to trimming and J lost 2 bases; unmatched junction nucleotides: 11. This CDR3 is 19 amino acids long. In germline, CDR1 is LGHNA, CDR2 YSLEER. CDR3 in amino acids: CASSQEKVLAGGPPYEQYF. DNA of the CDR3: TGCGCCAGCAGCCAAGAGAAAGTACTAGCGGGAGGTCCTCCCTACGAGCAGTACTTC.

This clone was counted once. This chain uses TRBV15 with TRBJ2-7; D might be TRBD1 (5 bases). CDR3 length equals 13 residues. Deletions cut 2 bases from V and 2 bases from J, with 7 bases between. CDR1 is LNHNV and CDR2 is YYDKDF in the germline V gene (reference sequence). This CDR3 is CATSRQGTYEQYF. The DNA for the CDR3 is TGTGCCACCAGCAGACAGGGAACCTACGAGCAGTACTTC.

The V and J genes are TRBV6-5 and TRBJ1-5; 8 bases agree with TRBD1. The CDR3 is 15 amino acids. Germline CDR1 is MNHEY and CDR2 is SVGAGI. The J segment lost 7 bases and the V segment lost 5 bases, leaving 10 bases of the junction unmatched. CDR3 in amino acids: CASSRVQGAGQPQHF. Here the CDR3 DNA reads TGTGCCAGCAGTCGGGTTCAGGGGGCAGGACAGCCCCAGCATTTT.